The next 10 T cell receptor beta chains were all read from a single sample in a study of T-cell memory formation after mild COVID-19. One entry per CDR3 protein, called by TCRdb with MiXCR from the 5' RACE reads. The sample carries 300,000 to 400,000 distinct CDR3 sequences, under 25% recorded once. Material for sequencing was PBMCs or a T cell subset sorted from them (not recorded which). The receptors originated from an adult woman who had mild COVID-19 (a few samples of this study predate the infection). Cell type and time point are not known.

V usage is TRBV15 and J usage is TRBJ2-2; TRBD2 matches 7 bases. Germline lookup yields CDR1 LNHNV and CDR2 YYDKDF (reference sequence). J lost 0 bases, V lost 0 bases, and 4 bases had no gene match. This CDR3 spans 17 amino acids. CDR3 sequence reads: CATSRDHGGTNTGELFF. CDR3 DNA: TGTGCCACCAGCAGAGATCACGGGGGGACGAACACCGGGGAGCTGTTTTTT.

The V and J genes are TRBV9 and TRBJ1-2, with D unclear. CDR1 is SGDLS and CDR2 is YYNGEE in the germline V gene. With 0 bases removed from V and 4 bases from J, the gap between germline ends came to 10 bases. The CDR3 loop spans 14 amino acids. The chain's CDR3 is CASSVGEGSYGYTF. DNA of the CDR3: TGTGCCAGCAGCGTAGGCGAAGGGAGCTATGGCTACACCTTC.

This clonotype was picked up a small number of times. CDR3 sequence (DNA): TGTGCCAGCAGTGAACAGACAGAAGATACGCAGTATTTT. This encodes CASSEQTEDTQYF. The rearrangement joins TRBV6-4 to TRBJ2-3; tentative D call: TRBD1 (5 bases). The CDR3 consists of 13 residues. CDR1 is MRHNA, CDR2 SNTAGT, per germline. Trimming removed 3 bases from V and 5 bases from J, with 9 bases in between.

This clonotype was detected a few times. The chain links TRBV9 to TRBJ1-2; no definite D call. CDR3 size: 12 residues. CDR1 SGDLS and CDR2 YYNGEE come from the germline V gene. Trimming removed 0 bases from V and 7 bases from J, with 7 bases in between. DNA for the CDR3: TGTGCCAGCAGCGTAGTCGGGAGTGGCTACACCTTC. As protein: CASSVVGSGYTF.

The chain has TRBV4-1 and TRBJ2-7; no reliable D call. The CDR3 contains 15 residues. The V and J ends lost 1 base and 0 bases respectively, with 10 bases between them. Germline CDR1 MGHRA, CDR2 YSYEKL. The CDR3 coding sequence is TGCGCCAGCAGCCAAGTGCTGGGAAACTCCTACGAGCAGTACTTC. Its translation: CASSQVLGNSYEQYF.

The chain recombines TRBV5-1 with TRBJ2-3; no reliable D call. V lost 2 bases to trimming and J lost 2 bases, with 12 bases between them. Germline V CDR1 and CDR2: SGHRS, YFSETQ. This CDR3 has 15 residues. CDR3 DNA sequence: TGCGCCAGCAGCTTCAATCCGATCGACACAGATACGCAGTATTTT. The encoded protein is CASSFNPIDTDTQYF.

This chain's CDR3 is CASSRTGRGYTF. CDR3 bases: TGTGCCAGCAGCAGAACGGGTCGAGGCTACACCTTC. The chain recombines TRBV21-1 with TRBJ1-2. TRBV21-1 is flagged as a pseudogene. This CDR3 has 12 amino acids.

This clonotype was observed a handful of times. The chain has TRBV2 and TRBJ2-5, with D possibly being TRBD2 (6 bases). V lost 6 bases to trimming and J lost 1 base, with 9 bases between them. The CDR3 consists of 13 residues. Germline V lookup: CDR1 SNHLY, CDR2 FYNNEI. This CDR3 is CASSRGIQETQYF. The CDR3 DNA sequence: TGTGCCAGCAGCCGGGGGATCCAAGAGACCCAGTACTTC. Looking up the rest from reference TRBV2 and TRBJ2-5 gives the full variable domain: EPEVTQTPSHQVTQMGQEVILRCVPISNHLYFYWYRQILGQKVEFLVSFYNNEISEKSEIFDDQFSVERPDGSNFTLKIRSTKLEDSAMYFCASSRGIQETQYFGPGTRLLVL.

This clonotype showed up just a few times. The rearrangement links TRBV3-1 to TRBJ1-1, with 11 bases lining up with TRBD1. CDR1 and CDR2 (germline): LGHDT, YNNKEL (reference sequence). Unmatched junction bases numbered 5, after V lost 4 bases and J lost 4 bases. The length of the CDR3 is 15 residues. Here the CDR3 DNA reads TGTGCCAGCAGCCCAGGGACAGGGGGGTTCACTGAAGCTTTCTTT. Translating it yields CASSPGTGGFTEAFF.

This chain joins TRBV7-9 and TRBJ1-1; tentative D call: TRBD1 (5 bases). Germline lookup yields CDR1 SEHNR and CDR2 FQNEAQ (reference sequence). V was trimmed by 5 bases and J by 3 bases, leaving 10 bases between them. The CDR3 totals 13 residues. CDR3 region: CASSAGTHTEAFF. The CDR3, as DNA: TGTGCCAGCAGCGCCGGGACTCACACTGAAGCTTTCTTT.